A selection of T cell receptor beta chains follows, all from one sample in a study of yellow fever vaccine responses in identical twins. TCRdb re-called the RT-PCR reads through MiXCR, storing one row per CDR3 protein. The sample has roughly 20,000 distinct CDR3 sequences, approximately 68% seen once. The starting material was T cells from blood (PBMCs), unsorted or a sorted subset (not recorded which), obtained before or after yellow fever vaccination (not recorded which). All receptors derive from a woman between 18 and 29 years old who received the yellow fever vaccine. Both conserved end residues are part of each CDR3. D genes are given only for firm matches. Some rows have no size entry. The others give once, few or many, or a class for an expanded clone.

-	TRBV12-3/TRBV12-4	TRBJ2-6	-	TGTGCCAGCAGTCCCAACTCCGGGGCTGGGGCCAACGTCCTGACTTTC	CASSPNSGAGANVLTF
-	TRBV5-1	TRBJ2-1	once	TGCGCCAGCAGACCATCCGATAGAAATGAGCAGTTCTTC	CASRPSDRNEQFF
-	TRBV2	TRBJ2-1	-	TGTGCCAGCAGTGATTCCATGTACAATGAGCAGTTCTTC	CASSDSMYNEQFF
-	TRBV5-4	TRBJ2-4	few	TGTGCCAGCAGCTTGGGAGGAGCCAAAAACATTCAGTACTTC	CASSLGGAKNIQYF
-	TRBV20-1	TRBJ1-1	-	TGCAGTGCTAGAGTAACCGGGACATGGAACACTGAAGCTTTCTTT	CSARVTGTWNTEAFF
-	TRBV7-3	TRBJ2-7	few	TGTGCCAGCACTAACGCAGGTGCCGAGCAGTACTTC	CASTNAGAEQYF
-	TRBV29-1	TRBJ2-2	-	TGCAGCGTTGACAGGGGGAACACCGGGGAGCTGTTTTTT	CSVDRGNTGELFF
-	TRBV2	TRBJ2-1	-	TGTGCCAGCAGTCCGGCATACAATGAGCAGTTCTTC	CASSPAYNEQFF
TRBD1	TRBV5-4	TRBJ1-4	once	TGTGCCAGCACCTTGGGGGACAGGGGTCCAGCAATAGCTAATGAAAAACTGTTTTTT	CASTLGDRGPAIANEKLFF
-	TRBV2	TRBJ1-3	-	TGTGCCAGCAGGGGCCCCATTAATTACTCTGGAAACACCATATATTTT	CASRGPINYSGNTIYF
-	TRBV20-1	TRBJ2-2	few	TGCAGTGCTAGAGGGAAGAACACCGGGGAGCTGTTTTTT	CSARGKNTGELFF
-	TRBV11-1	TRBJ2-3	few	TGTGCCAGCACGCTAAACACAGATACGCAGTATTTT	CASTLNTDTQYF
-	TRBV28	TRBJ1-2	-	TGTGCCAGCCGAAGTGGAGGCTATGGCTACACCTTC	CASRSGGYGYTF
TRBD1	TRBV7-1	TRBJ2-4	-	TGTGCCAGCAGCCATTCGACAGGGGAGCACATTCAGTACTTC	CASSHSTGEHIQYF
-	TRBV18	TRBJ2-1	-	TGTGCCAGCTCCCTTGAATCTTACAATGAGCAGTTCTTC	CASSLESYNEQFF
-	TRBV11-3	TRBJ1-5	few	TGTGCCAGCAGCTTTCCGGGTGGATCACAGCCCCAGCATTTT	CASSFPGGSQPQHF
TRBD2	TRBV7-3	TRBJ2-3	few	TGTGCCAGCAGCTTAAGACTAGCGGGCGGCACAGATACGCAGTATTTT	CASSLRLAGGTDTQYF
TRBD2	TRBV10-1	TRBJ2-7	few	TGCGCCAGCACCCTAGCGGGAGTCGGCGAGCAGTACTTC	CASTLAGVGEQYF
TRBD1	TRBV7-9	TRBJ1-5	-	TGTGCCAGCAGTCCGACAGGGGAAAGCAATCAGCCCCAGCATTTT	CASSPTGESNQPQHF
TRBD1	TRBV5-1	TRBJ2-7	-	TGCGCCAGCAGCTTGGCTCCGGGACAGACCTACGAGCAGTACTTC	CASSLAPGQTYEQYF
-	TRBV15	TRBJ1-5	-	TGTGCCACCAGACCAGGGACACCCTATAGCAATCAGCCCCAGCATTTT	CATRPGTPYSNQPQHF
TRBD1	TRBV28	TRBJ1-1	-	TGTGCCAGCAGCAGGGGGGACATAAACACTGAAGCTTTCTTT	CASSRGDINTEAFF
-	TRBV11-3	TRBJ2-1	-	TGTGCCAGCAGCCGGGCCGATATTAATGAGCAGTTCTTC	CASSRADINEQFF
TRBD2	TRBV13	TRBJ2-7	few	TGTGCCAGCAGCTTAGACGGGAGGACCTACGAGCAGTACTTC	CASSLDGRTYEQYF
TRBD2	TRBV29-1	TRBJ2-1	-	TGCAGCGTTGAAGGGTTAGCGGGAGCGGCATACAATGAGCAGTTCTTC	CSVEGLAGAAYNEQFF
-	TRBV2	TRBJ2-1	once	TGTGCCAGCAGTGAATACCACTACAATGAGCAGTTCTTC	CASSEYHYNEQFF
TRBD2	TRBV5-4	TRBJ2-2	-	TGTGCCAGCAGCTTGCTGGGACTAGCGGAGCTGTTTTTT	CASSLLGLAELFF
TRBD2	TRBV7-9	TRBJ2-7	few	TGTGCCAGCAGCTTAGTAGCGGGAAGTATGTCGGGAATCTACGAGCAGTACTTC	CASSLVAGSMSGIYEQYF
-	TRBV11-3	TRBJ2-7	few	TGTGCCAGCAGCTTAGGCGACAGCCACGAGCAGTACTTC	CASSLGDSHEQYF
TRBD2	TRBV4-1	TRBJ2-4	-	TGCGCCAGCAGCCAAGATTTGACTAGCGGGGCCAAAAACATTCAGTACTTC	CASSQDLTSGAKNIQYF
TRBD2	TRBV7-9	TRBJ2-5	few	TGTGCCAGCAGCTTCAGGACTAGCGGGGACCAAGAGACCCAGTACTTC	CASSFRTSGDQETQYF
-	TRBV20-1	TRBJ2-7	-	TGCAGTGCTAGAAACCGGGATCACAATGAGCAGTACTTC	CSARNRDHNEQYF